These 16 T cell receptor beta chains were sequenced from one sample in a study of identical twins. TCRdb ran MiXCR on the 5' RACE reads and lists one entry per CDR3 protein. The table shows about 810,000 distinct CDR3 sequences, with 9% to 15% occurring only once. These data also formed part of another study, on yellow fever vaccine responses in identical twins.

What was sequenced was PBMCs. The receptors derive from a woman under 30 in good health.

As regards this clonotype: The junction and the germline gene differ at one end; a read error may be behind it. The chain combines TRBV3-1 with TRBJ2-7; perhaps TRBD1 as D (6 bases). This CDR3 spans 15 amino acids. In germline, CDR1 is LGHDT, CDR2 YNNKEL (reference sequence). DNA for the CDR3: TGTGCCACCAGCCACCAACCGGGACAAACCTACGAGCAGTACTTC. Translation gives CATSHQPGQTYEQYF.

The chain joins TRBV3-1 to TRBJ2-6; the D gene is possibly TRBD1 (6 bases). CDR1 and CDR2 (germline): LGHDT, YNNKEL (reference sequence). Trimming pared 5 bases from V and 0 bases from J, leaving 26 bases between. The CDR3 loop spans 21 amino acids. For the CDR3, the DNA is TGTGCCAGCAGCTTAAAGACAGGAGGATTAAGGGCTAGCTCTGGGGCCAACGTCCTGACTTTC. Amino acids: CASSLKTGGLRASSGANVLTF.

The chain uses TRBV10-3 and TRBJ2-1; 9 positions match TRBD2. Looked up from germline, CDR1 is ENHRY and CDR2 is SYGVKD. Trimming cost V 9 bases and J 1 base; bases outside gene matches: 4. The CDR3 runs to 14 residues. The CDR3 DNA reads TGTGCCATGAGTAGCGGGGGTTCCTACAATGAGCAGTTCTTC. Its translation: CAMSSGGSYNEQFF.

The genes are TRBV12-3 or TRBV12-4 and TRBJ2-5; no clear D gene. Trimming took off 2 bases at V and 4 bases at J, with 17 bases between the two ends. CDR3 size: 16 residues. The CDR3 bases are TGTGCCAGCAGTTTAAGTGGGTGGCCTCTTATAGAGACCCAGTACTTC. Its protein product is CASSLSGWPLIETQYF.

In this sample, this clonotype turned up a few times. J is TRBJ2-5 and V is TRBV11-1; 9 positions match TRBD1. Looked up from germline, CDR1 is SGHAT and CDR2 is FQDESV (reference sequence). Trimming at V came to 5 bases and at J to 3 bases, leaving 4 bases not matched to a gene. The CDR3 runs 14 residues. DNA of the CDR3: TGTGCCAGCAGCGCCTGGGACAGGGAAGAGACCCAGTACTTC. As protein: CASSAWDREETQYF.

This clonotype has only a few counts. The CDR3 reads CASSLTPPEDTQYF. The CDR3, as DNA: TGCGCCAGCAGCTTGACCCCTCCGGAAGATACGCAGTATTTT. The chain couples TRBV5-1 to TRBJ2-3; the D is unclear. Germline values: CDR1 SGHRS, CDR2 YFSETQ. Between the trimmed V and J ends, which lost 1 base and 5 bases, there was a span of 11 bases. There are 14 residues in the CDR3.

The rearrangement joins TRBV12-3 or TRBV12-4 to TRBJ2-7, with D possibly matching TRBD1 (6 bases). V was pared by 5 bases and J by 4 bases, with 18 bases between. The CDR3 has 15 residues. The DNA for the CDR3 is TGTGCCAGCAGTCAAGAGACAGGCGGGCGGTACGAGCAGTACTTC. Its protein product is CASSQETGGRYEQYF.

The V call is TRBV18, the J call TRBJ2-7; D is perhaps TRBD1 (6 bases). CDR1 and CDR2 from the germline V gene are KGHSH and LQKENI. V gave up 3 bases and J gave up 4 bases, with 13 bases separating them. This CDR3 spans 14 amino acids. CDR3 loop: CASSPGGQSYEQYF. The CDR3 nucleotides read TGTGCCAGCTCACCCGGTGGACAGTCTTACGAGCAGTACTTC.

This clonotype was seen only a few times. The rearrangement uses TRBV7-3 and TRBJ2-5; 7 nucleotides agree with TRBD1. Trimming removed 5 bases from V and 3 bases from J; junction bases left unmatched: 12. CDR1 SGHTA and CDR2 FQGTGA come from the germline V gene. The CDR3 sequence is 16 residues long. CDR3 coding DNA: TGTGCCAGCAGCAAAGGGGGCACAGGGTCTAAAGAGACCCAGTACTTC. Translation: CASSKGGTGSKETQYF. The complete variable domain, with remaining parts taken from reference TRBV7-3 and TRBJ2-5, reads GAGVSQTPSNKVTEKGKYVELRCDPISGHTALYWYRQSLGQGPEFLIYFQGTGAADDSGLPNDRFFAVRPEGSVSTLKIQRTERGDSAVYLCASSKGGTGSKETQYFGPGTRLLVL.

This clonotype was seen a few times. The chain couples TRBV20-1 to TRBJ2-3, with 8 nucleotides matching TRBD2. This CDR3 region has 20 residues. The J segment lost 2 bases and the V segment lost 0 bases, leaving 19 bases of the junction unmatched. Germline V gene sequence: CDR1 DFQATT, CDR2 SNEGSKA (reference sequence). The CDR3 sequence: CSARDKSGSLLLTSTDTQYF. CDR3 bases: TGCAGTGCTAGAGATAAGAGCGGGAGCCTTCTACTTACTTCCACAGATACGCAGTATTTT.

This clonotype was observed a handful of times. This sequence joins TRBV11-3 and TRBJ2-1, with D perhaps being TRBD1 or TRBD2 (5 bases each). Germline V gives CDR1 SGHNT, CDR2 YENEEA. Trimming took 1 base from V and 7 from J, leaving 14 bases between them. The CDR3 is 15 residues long. The CDR3 reads CASSLGPLWGNEQFF. In nucleotides, the CDR3 is TGTGCCAGCAGCTTAGGGCCCCTTTGGGGGAATGAGCAGTTCTTC.

This clonotype appeared many times. The rearrangement links TRBV20-1 to TRBJ2-3, with D perhaps matching TRBD1 or TRBD2 (5 bases each). Trimming cost V 4 bases and J 2 bases, with 13 bases left between them. Germline CDR1 is DFQATT and CDR2 is SNEGSKA (reference sequence). The CDR3 is 14 amino acids. CDR3: CSATGPIFTDTQYF. The CDR3 DNA is TGCAGTGCTACGGGACCCATCTTCACAGATACGCAGTATTTT.

The genes are TRBV20-1 and TRBJ2-5, with a possible D match to TRBD2 (6 bases). The germline CDR1 and CDR2 sequences are DFQATT and SNEGSKA (reference sequence). V shed 6 bases and J shed 3 bases, with 14 bases lying between them. This CDR3 comprises 13 residues. The CDR3 nucleotides read TGCAGTGCGGAACGGGACTTTGAAGAGACCCAGTACTTC. Its translation is CSAERDFEETQYF.

This chain links TRBV20-1 with TRBJ2-3; D possibly corresponds to TRBD2 (6 bases). The V gene lost 5 bases and the J gene lost 3 bases, with 15 bases spanning the gap. The CDR3 covers 14 residues. Germline V gene sequence: CDR1 DFQATT, CDR2 SNEGSKA (reference sequence). The CDR3 DNA reads as TGCAGTGCTGCGCTTGGGGAGGTAACAGATACGCAGTATTTT. This translates into CSAALGEVTDTQYF.

This clonotype was counted ten times or more. This chain uses TRBV29-1 with TRBJ2-3; a possible D gene is TRBD2 (5 bases). This CDR3 spans 11 amino acids. Per germline, CDR1 SQVTM and CDR2 ANQGSEA. With 3 bases removed from V and 8 bases from J, the gap between germline ends came to 9 bases. DNA for the CDR3: TGCAGCGTTGATGAGGGCGGTACGCAGTATTTT. It encodes CSVDEGGTQYF.

The chain carries TRBV27 and TRBJ2-1, with TRBD2 as a possible D gene (7 bases). This CDR3 has 15 amino acids. Trimming took 7 bases from V and 3 from J, leaving 16 bases between them. Germline CDR1 reads MNHEY; CDR2 reads SMNVEV (reference sequence). This CDR3 reads CASTPGRGGYNEQFF. In DNA, the CDR3 is TGTGCCAGCACCCCTGGTAGGGGGGGCTACAATGAGCAGTTCTTC.